The 6 T cell receptor beta chains presented below share a single source sample, sequenced in a study of OX40 agonist ivuxolimab in advanced cancers. Repertoires were generated with immunoSEQ multiplex PCR, while TCRdb's copy carries only in-frame clones and drops some. Of about 94,000 clones in the sample, about 88% were seen once. Here the sequenced sample was CD4+ or CD8+ T cells sorted from blood, taken in a trial of the OX40 agonist ivuxolimab. The receptors derive from an adult with an advanced solid tumor such as melanoma, head and neck, liver or kidney cancer.

V is TRBV19 and J is TRBJ1-5; D is ambiguous. CDR3 length: 15 amino acids. V lost 3 bases and J 5 bases, leaving 14 bases between the germline ends. Germline V gives CDR1 LNHDA, CDR2 SQIVND (reference sequence). DNA for the CDR3: TGTGCCAGTAGTATGGTCTACAGTACCCATCAGCCCCAGCATTTT. This translates into CASSMVYSTHQPQHF. The whole variable domain, filled in from reference TRBV19 and TRBJ1-5, reads DGGITQSPKYLFRKEGQNVTLSCEQNLNHDAMYWYRQDPGQGLRLIYYSQIVNDFQKGDIAEGYSVSREKKESFPLTVTSAQKNPTAFYLCASSMVYSTHQPQHFGDGTRLSIL.

The rearrangement uses TRBV6-1 and TRBJ1-1; possibly TRBD1 for D (6 bases). V lost 3 bases to trimming and J lost 1 base, with 12 bases between them. CDR1 is MNHNS and CDR2 is SASEGT in the germline V gene. CDR3 length equals 15 residues. The CDR3 DNA follows: TGTGCCAGCAGTGACAGGGGAGAGGCGAACACTGAAGCTTTCTTT. Amino acid sequence: CASSDRGEANTEAFF.

J is TRBJ1-2 and V is TRBV7-2; 9 bases are shared with TRBD1. The V gene's germline CDR1 is SGHTA and CDR2 FQGNSA. This CDR3 spans 14 amino acids. V gave up 4 bases and J gave up 4 bases; unmatched junction bases: 4. As DNA, the CDR3 is TGTGCCAGCAGCTCGGACAGGGGAGGCTATGGCTACACCTTC. This codes for CASSSDRGGYGYTF.

This clone has more than one count but fewer than ten. The chain employs TRBV7-8 and TRBJ1-5, with D tentatively TRBD1 (5 bases). Germline CDR1 is SGHVS and CDR2 is FQNEAQ. V gave up 4 bases and J gave up 3 bases, with 22 bases separating them. The CDR3 extends over 18 amino acids. As DNA, the CDR3 is TGTGCCAGCAGCTCACTCAGGTCCCGGGACGGCTACAATCAGCCCCAGCATTTT. Residues: CASSSLRSRDGYNQPQHF. Full variable domain (rest looked up from reference TRBV7-8 and TRBJ1-5): GAGVSQSPRYKVAKRGQDVALRCDPISGHVSLFWYQQALGQGPEFLTYFQNEAQLDKSGLPSDRFFAERPEGSVSTLKIQRTQQEDSAVYLCASSSLRSRDGYNQPQHFGDGTRLSIL.

This clone showed up just once. CDR3: CASSEEDRGNSPLHF. DNA for the CDR3: TGCGCCAGCAGTGAAGAGGACAGGGGTAATTCACCCCTCCACTTT. V usage is TRBV10-1 and J usage is TRBJ1-6, with TRBD1 identical over 9 bases. V lost 3 bases to trimming and J lost 6 bases; unmatched junction nucleotides: 3. Germline loops: CDR1 WNHNN, CDR2 SYGVQD (reference sequence). The CDR3 totals 15 residues.

This clone was picked up one time. The rearrangement joins TRBV5-6 to TRBJ1-2; 9 bases match TRBD1. Germline V gives CDR1 SGHDT, CDR2 YYEEEE. The CDR3 has 16 residues. J gave up 1 base and V 1 base, and 5 bases lay outside the gene matches. In nucleotides, the CDR3 is TGTGCCAGCAGCTTGAGGGGACAGGGCATTAACTATGGCTACACCTTC. Amino acids: CASSLRGQGINYGYTF.